What follows are 3 T cell receptor beta chains derived from one specimen sequenced in a study of radiation and T cells in renal cell carcinoma. Time point reported: blood 4 weeks post-SBRT, at nephrectomy. Treatment specified: 15 Gy SBRT to primary tumor, nephrectomy 4 weeks later. The assay was immunoSEQ multiplex PCR, and TCRdb's table has in-frame clones only and misses some. The sample has about 140,000 clones; 80% to 90% are singletons. The sample here was blood, taken from a patient whose treatment included radiotherapy and nephrectomy. The receptors stem from a woman between 50 and 59 years old with renal cell carcinoma.

The rearrangement links TRBV15 to TRBJ2-7, with unresolved D. Germline lookup yields CDR1 LNHNV and CDR2 YYDKDF (reference sequence). The CDR3 spans 14 residues. Deletions cut 1 base from V and 2 bases from J, with 9 bases between. DNA for the CDR3: TGTGCCACCAGCAGAGCTGGCACGACCTACGAGCAGTACTTC. Its translation is CATSRAGTTYEQYF.

This chain joins TRBV11-1 and TRBJ2-5; D gene ambiguous. Deletions cut 1 base from V and 0 bases from J, with 3 bases between. In germline, CDR1 is SGHAT, CDR2 FQDESV (reference sequence). The CDR3 is 13 amino acids. CDR3: CASSLGDQETQYF. CDR3 sequence (DNA): TGTGCCAGCAGCTTAGGCGACCAAGAGACCCAGTACTTC.

The rearrangement links TRBV4-3 to TRBJ1-3; possible D gene TRBD1, 5 bases. Per germline, CDR1 LGHNA and CDR2 YSLEER. Trimming stripped 0 bases from V and 3 bases from J, with 9 bases between. CDR3 length equals 15 residues. CDR3 coding DNA: TGCGCCAGCAGCCAAGATCAGGGATATGGAAACACCATATATTTT. Its protein product is CASSQDQGYGNTIYF.